The text below deals with one T cell receptor beta chain. Its antigen is currently unknown. The sample originates from a study of beta chain features in type 1 diabetes. Study-level points and caveats: Shortening of TCRB CDR3s, moderate but significant, appeared in all four CD4+ subsets of Type 1 diabetes patients.

Deletions cut 5 bases from V and 0 bases from J, with 9 bases between. Germline V lookup: CDR1 SGHTA, CDR2 FQGNSA. The CDR3 is 14 residues long. Central memory, naive, regulatory and stem cell-like memory CD4+ cells were sorted by CD45RO/CCR7/CD25/CD127/CD95/CD27. Expressed TCRB transcripts were sequenced because the isolated RNA had all been reverse transcribed beforehand. Repertoires were generated with immunoSEQ multiplex PCR, while TCRdb's copy carries only in-frame clones and drops some. This sample has 230,000 or so clones, with approximately 16% found just once. This sequence was found in a man aged 25-45 years with type 1 diabetes. Sequencing was done on a sample of naive CD4+ T cells from blood. The V gene is TRBV7-2, the J gene TRBJ2-3; D gene uncertain. CDR3 in amino acids: CASSLGISTDTQYF. CDR3 nucleotides: TGTGCCAGCAGCCTGGGGATTAGCACAGATACGCAGTATTTT.